Listed here are 13 T cell receptor beta chains from one sample, sequenced in a study of cytomegalovirus exposure and HLA in healthy donors. Both 60 Vbeta primers and 13 Jbeta primers went into the PCR. Libraries were prepared by immunoSEQ multiplex PCR; TCRdb keeps only in-frame clonotypes and omits some of them. The repertoire holds about 110,000 clones, with around three quarters as singletons. The sequencing input was PBMCs. The receptors come from a woman between 25 and 40 years old in good health and CMV-seronegative.

This chain connects TRBV6-4 to TRBJ2-2; 9 nucleotides match TRBD2. Germline trimming cut 3 bases from V and 5 bases from J; bases unmatched to any gene: 1. Germline V CDR1 and CDR2: MRHNA, SNTAGT. There are 14 residues in the CDR3. CDR3 region: CASSELAGTGELFF. The CDR3 DNA is TGTGCCAGCAGTGAACTAGCGGGTACCGGGGAGCTGTTTTTT.

CDR3 DNA sequence: TGTGCCAGCAGCCGCGACAGGGATAATTCACCCCTCCACTTT. This codes for CASSRDRDNSPLHF. The genes are TRBV4-2 and TRBJ1-6; 7 bases align to TRBD1. The CDR3 totals 14 residues. V gave up 4 bases and J gave up 5 bases; unmatched junction bases: 2. CDR1 LGHNA and CDR2 YNFKEQ come from the germline V gene.

This chain's CDR3 is CASSEVNFQVSGANVLTF. CDR3 in DNA: TGTGCCAGCAGTGAAGTCAACTTTCAGGTCTCTGGGGCCAACGTCCTGACTTTC. This rearrangement joins TRBV6-1 to TRBJ2-6; D is ambiguous. In germline, CDR1 is MNHNS, CDR2 SASEGT. V lost 1 base, J lost 0 bases, and 13 bases lay in between. There are 18 residues in the CDR3.

The rearrangement links TRBV7-9 to TRBJ2-1; weak D call: TRBD2 (5 bases). CDR3 length equals 14 residues. The V end was cut by 7 bases, the J end by 10 bases, with 20 bases between. Germline V gene data show CDR1 as SEHNR and CDR2 as FQNEAQ (reference sequence). CDR3 amino acids: CASNQGSLVMEQFF. The CDR3 region has the DNA TGTGCCAGCAACCAAGGGTCACTAGTGATGGAGCAGTTCTTC.

This clone occurred once. The chain recombines TRBV30 with TRBJ1-4, with 8 nucleotides matching TRBD1. The CDR3 extends over 14 amino acids. The V segment lost 2 bases and the J segment 5 bases; nucleotides outside the gene matches: 4. CDR1 and CDR2 from the germline V gene are GTSNPN and SVGIG (reference sequence). The CDR3 coding sequence is TGTGCCTGGAGTTCACGACAGGGGAATGAAAAACTGTTTTTT. The encoded protein is CAWSSRQGNEKLFF.

The V gene is TRBV30, the J gene TRBJ1-1; no definite D call. Germline assignment: CDR1 GTSNPN and CDR2 SVGIG (reference sequence). This CDR3 has 11 amino acids. V lost 7 bases, J lost 1 base, and 7 bases lay in between. The CDR3 DNA reads as TGTGCCTTAAGACAGAACACTGAAGCTTTCTTT. Translated, it gives CALRQNTEAFF.

This clone was observed a few times. The V and J genes are TRBV2 and TRBJ1-5; 9 nucleotides agree with TRBD1. The germline CDR1 and CDR2 sequences are SNHLY and FYNNEI. Trimming at V came to 6 bases and at J to 5 bases, leaving 5 bases not matched to a gene. CDR3 size: 14 residues. The CDR3: CASRRQGEDQPQHF. The CDR3 DNA reads TGTGCCAGCAGACGACAGGGGGAGGATCAGCCCCAGCATTTT.

J is TRBJ1-1 and V is TRBV4-3, with 7 bases lining up with TRBD1. The length of the CDR3 is 14 residues. Trimming removed 0 bases from V and 5 bases from J; junction bases left unmatched: 3. Looked up from germline, CDR1 is LGHNA and CDR2 is YSLEER. DNA for the CDR3: TGCGCCAGCAGCCAAGAGACAGGGAGTACTGAAGCTTTCTTT. Its translation is CASSQETGSTEAFF.

The chain is built from TRBV5-3 and TRBJ2-3; 12 positions agree with TRBD2. TRBV5-3 is placed among ORFs of uncertain function. The CDR3 has 16 amino acids. V shed 1 base and J 9 bases; nucleotides not matched to a gene: 9. The DNA for the CDR3 is TGTGCCAGAAGCTTGCGTTCTAGCGGGAGGGCCGGCACGCAGTATTTT. Its protein product is CARSLRSSGRAGTQYF.

A few counts support this clone. Other DNA sequences in this sample translate to the same CDR3. J is TRBJ1-1 and V is TRBV19; a weak D match, TRBD1 (6 bases). Trimming took off 1 base at V and 0 bases at J, with 6 bases between the two ends. The CDR3 is made up of 14 amino acids. Per germline, CDR1 LNHDA and CDR2 SQIVND (reference sequence). As DNA, the CDR3 is TGTGCCAGTAGTATAGGGACAGTGAACACTGAAGCTTTCTTT. Residues: CASSIGTVNTEAFF.

This clone has just a few counts. CDR3 in DNA: TGCAGCGTTCTCGGGACAGGGGGCTGGGAGACCCAGTACTTC. The encoded protein is CSVLGTGGWETQYF. V and J are TRBV29-1 and TRBJ2-5, with 12 nucleotides matching TRBD1. With V trimmed by 5 bases and J by 5 bases, 6 bases remained unmatched. Germline V gene data show CDR1 as SQVTM and CDR2 as ANQGSEA. The CDR3 is 14 amino acids.

This clone was recorded a few times. The chain is built from TRBV7-9 and TRBJ1-1; 7 bases align to TRBD1. In germline, CDR1 is SEHNR, CDR2 FQNEAQ (reference sequence). V lost 6 bases to trimming and J lost 1 base; unmatched junction nucleotides: 8. The CDR3 spans 15 residues. CDR3: CASRSTGFGNTEAFF. CDR3 sequence (DNA): TGTGCCAGCAGGTCGACAGGGTTCGGGAACACTGAAGCTTTCTTT.

This chain joins TRBV5-4 and TRBJ1-2; D might be TRBD1 (6 bases). V lost 7 bases to trimming and J lost 2 bases, with 18 bases between them. The CDR3 has 15 residues. Per the germline V gene, CDR1 is SGHNT and CDR2 is YYREEE (reference sequence). The CDR3 region is CASGIQGPANYGYTF. In DNA, the CDR3 is TGTGCCAGCGGCATTCAGGGGCCGGCGAACTATGGCTACACCTTC.